A single T cell receptor beta chain is shown here with its context. The sample originates from a study of T-cell reconstitution after alpha-beta-depleted transplantation in children. This CDR3 has 14 amino acids. V lost 6 bases and J lost 2; bases outside the gene matches: 3. Germline V gives CDR1 SQVTM, CDR2 ANQGSEA. Unique molecular identifiers were built into the TCRbeta library. TCRdb used MiXCR to reprocess the PCR reads, holding one entry per CDR3 protein. Here the sample spans approximately 520,000 distinct CDR3 sequences, around a third being singletons. The sequence derives from a human donor who donated a stem cell graft to a child with aplastic anemia. The source material was PBMCs from the stem cell graft donor, sampled from the stem cell graft. The V call is TRBV29-1, the J call TRBJ2-1; 11 positions agree with TRBD2. In nucleotides, the CDR3 is TGCAGCGTCGTAGCGGGAGGGGCCTACAATGAGCAGTTCTTC. Translating it yields CSVVAGGAYNEQFF.